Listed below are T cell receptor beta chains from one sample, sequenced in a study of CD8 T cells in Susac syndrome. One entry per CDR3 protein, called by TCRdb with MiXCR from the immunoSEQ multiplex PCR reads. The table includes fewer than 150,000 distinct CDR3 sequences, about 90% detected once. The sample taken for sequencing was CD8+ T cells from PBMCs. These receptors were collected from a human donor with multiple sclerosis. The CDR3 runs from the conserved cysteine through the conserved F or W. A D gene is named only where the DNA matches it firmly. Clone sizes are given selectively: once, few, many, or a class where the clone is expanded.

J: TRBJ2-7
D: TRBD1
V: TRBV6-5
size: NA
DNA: TGTGCCAGCAGGGACAGGCTCTCCTACGAGCAGTACTTC
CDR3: CASRDRLSYEQYF

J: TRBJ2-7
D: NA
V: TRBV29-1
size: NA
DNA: TGCAGCTCCCTTAGCGCCAGCTCCTACGAGCAGTACTTC
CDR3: CSSLSASSYEQYF

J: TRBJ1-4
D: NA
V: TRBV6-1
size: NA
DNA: TGTGCCAGCAGTCCAACCGGGGGGCTGTCTAATGAAAAACTGTTTTTT
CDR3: CASSPTGGLSNEKLFF

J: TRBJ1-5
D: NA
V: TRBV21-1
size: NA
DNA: TGTGCCAGCAGCAAAAGTGCTCAGCCCCAGCATTTT
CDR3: CASSKSAQPQHF

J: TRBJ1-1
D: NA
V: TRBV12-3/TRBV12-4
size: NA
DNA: TGTGCCAGCAGTCTACAAGCGGCGGAAGCTTTCTTT
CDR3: CASSLQAAEAFF

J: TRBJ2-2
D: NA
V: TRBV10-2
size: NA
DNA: TGCGCCAGCAGTGCGTCCCACACGAACACCGGGGAGCTGTTTTTT
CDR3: CASSASHTNTGELFF

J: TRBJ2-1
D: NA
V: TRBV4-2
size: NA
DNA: TGTGCCAGCAGCCCGGGAATCAATGAGCAGTTCTTC
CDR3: CASSPGINEQFF

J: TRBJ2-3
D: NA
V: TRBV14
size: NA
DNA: TGTGCCAGCAGCCAAGAACGAGTCATTCTAACTACTAGCACAGATACGCAGTATTTT
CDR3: CASSQERVILTTSTDTQYF

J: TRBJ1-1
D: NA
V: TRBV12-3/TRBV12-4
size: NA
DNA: TGTGCCAGCAGTTTAAGTAAGGGAAGGGCCGACACTGAAGCTTTCTTT
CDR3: CASSLSKGRADTEAFF

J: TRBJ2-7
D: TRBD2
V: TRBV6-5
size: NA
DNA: TGTGCCAGCAGTCCGCAGACTAGCGGGAGCAACGAGCAGTACTTC
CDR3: CASSPQTSGSNEQYF

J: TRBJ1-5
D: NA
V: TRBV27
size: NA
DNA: TGTGCCAGCAGTCTTGACAGGTCTTACCAGCCCCAGCATTTT
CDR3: CASSLDRSYQPQHF

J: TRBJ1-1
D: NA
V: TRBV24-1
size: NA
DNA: TGTGCCACCAGTGACGGACAGTCCACTGAAGCTTTCTTT
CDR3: CATSDGQSTEAFF

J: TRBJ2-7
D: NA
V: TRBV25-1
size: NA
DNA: TGTGCCAGCAGATACGGGCTCTACGAGCAGTACTTC
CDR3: CASRYGLYEQYF

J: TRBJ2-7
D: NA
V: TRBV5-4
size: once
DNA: TGTGCCAGCAGCTTGGGGGTCGGGGTGGAGCAGTACTTC
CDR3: CASSLGVGVEQYF

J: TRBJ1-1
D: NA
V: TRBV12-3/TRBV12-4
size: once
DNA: TGTGCCAGCTCCCTCGGGGGGGACACTGAAGCTTCCTTT
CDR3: CASSLGGDTEASF

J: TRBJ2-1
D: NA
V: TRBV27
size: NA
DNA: TGTGCCAGCTCGGGAAATCCCAATGAGCAGTTCTTC
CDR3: CASSGNPNEQFF

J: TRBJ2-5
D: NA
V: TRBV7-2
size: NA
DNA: TGTGCCAGCAGCTTAGGCGGGGCCCAAGAGACCCAGTACTTC
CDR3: CASSLGGAQETQYF

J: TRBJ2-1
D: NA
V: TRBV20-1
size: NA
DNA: TGCAGTGCTAGAGATGAAGCCGACGTATTCTCCTACAATGAGCAGTTCTTC
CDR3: CSARDEADVFSYNEQFF

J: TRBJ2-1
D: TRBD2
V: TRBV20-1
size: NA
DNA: TGCAGTGCTCCTGCGCCTAGCGGGAGTTGGTATGAGCAGTTCTTC
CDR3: CSAPAPSGSWYEQFF

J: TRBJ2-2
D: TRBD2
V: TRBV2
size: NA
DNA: TGTGCCAGCCTGGGCGGGAGTGGCCCCGGGGAGCTGTTTTTT
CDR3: CASLGGSGPGELFF

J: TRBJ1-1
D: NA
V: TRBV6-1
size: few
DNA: TGTGCCAGCAGTGACCCACTTGAGAGAGTGGCTTTCTTT
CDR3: CASSDPLERVAFF

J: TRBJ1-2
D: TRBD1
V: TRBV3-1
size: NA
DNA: TGTGCCAGCAGCCAAGGGGCAGGGGGATACTATGGCTACACCTTC
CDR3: CASSQGAGGYYGYTF

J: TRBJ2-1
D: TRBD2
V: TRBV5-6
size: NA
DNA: TGTGCCAGCAGCTTGGGACTAGCGGATTACAATGAGCAGTTCTTC
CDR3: CASSLGLADYNEQFF

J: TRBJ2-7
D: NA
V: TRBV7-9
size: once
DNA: TGTGCCAGCAGAGCGGACACCTACGAGCAGTACTTC
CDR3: CASRADTYEQYF

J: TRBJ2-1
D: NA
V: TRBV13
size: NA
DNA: TGTGCCAGCAGCTCGACTAGATTTGCCCTCGATGAGCAGTTCTTC
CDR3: CASSSTRFALDEQFF

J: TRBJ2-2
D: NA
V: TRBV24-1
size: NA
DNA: TGTGCCACCAGTGATTTCGGGACCGGGGAGCTGTTTTTT
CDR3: CATSDFGTGELFF

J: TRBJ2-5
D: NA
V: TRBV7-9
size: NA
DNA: TGTGCCAACAGCCCAATTCGGGGGTACCAGTACTTC
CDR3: CANSPIRGYQYF

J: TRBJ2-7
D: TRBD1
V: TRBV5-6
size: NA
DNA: TGTGCCAGCAGCGGATGGGACAGTAGCGAGCAGTACTTC
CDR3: CASSGWDSSEQYF

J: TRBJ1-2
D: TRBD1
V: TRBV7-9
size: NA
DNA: TGTGCCAGCAGCTTGGAATCAGGGGGCGGCTATGGCTACACCTTC
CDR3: CASSLESGGGYGYTF

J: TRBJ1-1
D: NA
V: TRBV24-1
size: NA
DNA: TGTGCCACCAGTGATACGACCGGGACCCCCACTGAAGCTTTCTTT
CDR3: CATSDTTGTPTEAFF

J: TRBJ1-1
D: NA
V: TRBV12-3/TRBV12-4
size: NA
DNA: TGTGCCAGCAGCTATAGCGCTGAAGCTTTCTTT
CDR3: CASSYSAEAFF

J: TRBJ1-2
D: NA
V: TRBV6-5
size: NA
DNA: TGTGCCAGCAGTCACGACTACATGACAGATTCGTATGGCTACACCTTC
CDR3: CASSHDYMTDSYGYTF

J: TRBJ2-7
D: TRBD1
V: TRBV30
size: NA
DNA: TGTGCCTGGAGAGCAACCGGGACAGCACCCTACGAGCAGTACTTC
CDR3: CAWRATGTAPYEQYF

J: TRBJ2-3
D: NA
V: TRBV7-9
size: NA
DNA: TGTGCCAGCAGTTTACTGGACCGGGACACAGATACGCAGTATTTT
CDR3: CASSLLDRDTDTQYF

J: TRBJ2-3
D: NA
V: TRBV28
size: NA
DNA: TGTGCCAGCAGTCAAGCCACCGGGACTGCCTCCTTGGATACGCAGTATTTT
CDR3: CASSQATGTASLDTQYF

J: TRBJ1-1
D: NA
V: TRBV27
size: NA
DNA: TGTGCCAGCAGCCAGTGGGTGAACACTGAAGCTTTCTTT
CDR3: CASSQWVNTEAFF

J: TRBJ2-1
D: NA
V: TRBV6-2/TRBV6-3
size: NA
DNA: TGTGCCAGCAGTTGGCGAGGGGAAATACCCCTACTTCCCAATGAGCAGTTCTTC
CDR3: CASSWRGEIPLLPNEQFF

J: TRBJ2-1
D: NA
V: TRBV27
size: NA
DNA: TGTGCCAGCAGTTTAACCCGGGACTATGAGCAGTTCTTC
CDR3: CASSLTRDYEQFF

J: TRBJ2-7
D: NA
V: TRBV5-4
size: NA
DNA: TGTGCCAGCAGCGAAAAAGGGGCGTCGGCCTACGAGCAGTACTTC
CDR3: CASSEKGASAYEQYF

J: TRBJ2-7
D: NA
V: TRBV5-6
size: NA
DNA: TGTGCCAGCAGCTTGGTAGGGGCTACTGGAAACGAGCAGTACTTC
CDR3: CASSLVGATGNEQYF

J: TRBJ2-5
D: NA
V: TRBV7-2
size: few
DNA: TGTGCCAGCAGCTTGGACTCCCTCCTGGAGACCCAGTACTTC
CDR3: CASSLDSLLETQYF

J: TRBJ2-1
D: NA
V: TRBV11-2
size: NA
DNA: TGTGCCAGCAGCTTAGCGCTCCGAGGATACAATGAGCAGTTCTTC
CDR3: CASSLALRGYNEQFF

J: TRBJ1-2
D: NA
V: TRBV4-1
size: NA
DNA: TGCGCCAGCAGCTTTCCCGGGACCGCCATTGCGGGCTACACCTTC
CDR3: CASSFPGTAIAGYTF

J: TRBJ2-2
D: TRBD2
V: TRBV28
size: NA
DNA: TGTGCCAGCAGTTTTGCGGGAGTGGTGGAGCTGTTTTTT
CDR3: CASSFAGVVELFF

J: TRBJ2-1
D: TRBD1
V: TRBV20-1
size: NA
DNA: TGCAGTGCTGATGGGACAGGGGGCTTTCGGCTCCCGGCTTTCAATGAGCAGTTCTTC
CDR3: CSADGTGGFRLPAFNEQFF

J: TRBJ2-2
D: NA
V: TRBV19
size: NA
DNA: TGTGCCAGTCGACAGCCCAGGTTCCCCACCGGGGAGCTGTTTTTT
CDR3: CASRQPRFPTGELFF

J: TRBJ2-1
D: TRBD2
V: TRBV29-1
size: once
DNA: TGCAGCGTTCGAACTAGCGGCTTTGCTGAGCAGTTCTTC
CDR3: CSVRTSGFAEQFF

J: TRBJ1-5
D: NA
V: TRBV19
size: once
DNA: TGTGCCAGTAGTATGGGGAGCAATCAGCCCCAGCATTTT
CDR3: CASSMGSNQPQHF

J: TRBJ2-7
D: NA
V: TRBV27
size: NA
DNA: TGTGCCAGCAGTTTATCGGAAGAATACGAGCAGTACTTC
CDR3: CASSLSEEYEQYF

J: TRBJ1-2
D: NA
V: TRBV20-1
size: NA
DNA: TGCAGTGTTAACTATGGCTACACCTTC
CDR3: CSVNYGYTF

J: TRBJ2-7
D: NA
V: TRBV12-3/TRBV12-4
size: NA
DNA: TGTGCCAGCAGCTCCCATTCCTACGAGCAGTACTTC
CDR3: CASSSHSYEQYF